Following are 17 T cell receptor beta chains from one sample sequenced in a study of Graves' ophthalmopathy and Graves' hyperthyroidism. Amplified TCR beta CDR3 regions were obtained using RNA transcripts as template. Second-round multiplex PCR followed a first-round RT-PCR using HTBI primers. TCRdb reprocessed the multiplex PCR reads with MiXCR, giving one entry per CDR3 protein. Of roughly 420,000 distinct CDR3 sequences in the sample, 20% to 25% were seen once. The sequenced sample was peripheral blood. The receptors shown here come from a woman under 30 with stable Graves' hyperthyroidism.

This clonotype was found many times. The genes are TRBV20-1 and TRBJ2-7; 8 bases align to TRBD1. The V gene's germline CDR1 is DFQATT and CDR2 SNEGSKA (reference sequence). There are 13 residues in the CDR3. Unmatched junction bases numbered 4, after V lost 3 bases and J lost 3 bases. Here the CDR3 reads CSASPGGNYEQYF. The CDR3 nucleotides read TGCAGTGCTAGCCCAGGGGGCAACTACGAGCAGTACTTC.

The sample holds many counts of this clonotype. The chain employs TRBV9 and TRBJ2-7; 8 nucleotides agree with TRBD1. V was clipped by 10 bases and J by 2 bases; unmatched bases: 5. Germline CDR1 reads SGDLS; CDR2 reads YYNGEE. This CDR3 has 12 residues. CDR3 protein: CASGRGPYEQYF. DNA of the CDR3: TGTGCCTCGGGCAGGGGGCCCTACGAGCAGTACTTC.

This clonotype has at least ten counts. This chain joins TRBV12-3 or TRBV12-4 and TRBJ1-1; weak D call: TRBD1 (5 bases). The CDR3 spans 15 residues. Trimming stripped 6 bases from V and 6 bases from J, with 20 bases between. The CDR3 reads CASRHGVGVYAEAFF. For the CDR3, the DNA is TGTGCCAGCAGGCACGGCGTGGGGGTTTACGCTGAAGCTTTCTTT.

At least ten counts were recorded for this clonotype. This chain joins TRBV5-1 and TRBJ1-2; 8 bases align to TRBD1. V was clipped by 4 bases and J by 6 bases; unmatched bases: 2. Germline V gives CDR1 SGHRS, CDR2 YFSETQ. This CDR3 comprises 12 residues. CDR3 in amino acids: CASSQDRDGYTF. CDR3 nucleotides: TGCGCCAGCAGCCAGGACAGGGATGGCTACACCTTC.

In this sample, this clonotype turned up a few times. The V call is TRBV6-2 or TRBV6-3, the J call TRBJ2-7; D remains ambiguous. The length of the CDR3 is 12 residues. Deletions cut 2 bases from V and 8 bases from J, with 10 bases between. The germline CDR1 and CDR2 sequences are MNHEY and SVGEGT. In DNA form, the CDR3 reads TGTGCCAGCAGTTACCCAGACCCCCAGCAGTACTTC. Amino acids: CASSYPDPQQYF.

In regard to this clonotype: Just one base apart from a much larger clone, this may be a read error. The chain employs TRBV11-2 and TRBJ2-7, with D perhaps being TRBD1 or TRBD2 (5 bases each). Germline V CDR1 and CDR2: SGHAT, FQNNGV. The CDR3 contains 15 residues. V shed 4 bases and J shed 0 bases, with 13 bases lying between them. CDR3 region: CASSSWGFSSYEQYF. CDR3 in DNA: TGTGCCAGCAGCTCATGGGGGTTCAGCTCCTACGAGCAGTACTTC.

In DNA, the CDR3 is TGTGCCAGCAGTTTAGTAGGGGGGACGGCTTTCTTT. Its translation: CASSLVGGTAFF. The rearrangement joins TRBV12-3 or TRBV12-4 to TRBJ1-1, with a weak D call TRBD1 (6 bases). This CDR3 comprises 12 residues. V lost 1 base to trimming and J lost 11 bases, with 11 bases between them.

At least ten counts were recorded for this clonotype. The chain uses TRBV30 and TRBJ1-1; tentative D call: TRBD1 (5 bases). This CDR3 spans 14 amino acids. CDR1 is GTSNPN, CDR2 SVGIG, per germline (reference sequence). Trimming pared 0 bases from V and 3 bases from J, leaving 11 bases between. The DNA for the CDR3 is TGTGCCTGGAGTGTGGGGGTCGGGGACACTGAAGCTTTCTTT. It yields the protein CAWSVGVGDTEAFF.

This clonotype came up many times. Here the CDR3 DNA reads TGTGCCATCGCCCTCCGGTCAGGAGAGACCCAGTACTTC. The encoded protein is CAIALRSGETQYF. The gene calls are TRBV10-3 and TRBJ2-5; D uncertain. The CDR3 totals 13 residues. Germline CDR1 ENHRY, CDR2 SYGVKD. Deletions cut 8 bases from V and 4 bases from J, with 14 bases between.

This chain joins TRBV19 and TRBJ2-4; perhaps TRBD2 as D (6 bases). V gave up 7 bases and J gave up 3 bases, with 13 bases separating them. This CDR3 comprises 14 residues. Germline V CDR1 and CDR2: LNHDA, SQIVND (reference sequence). The CDR3 sequence: CASMSPGDKNIQYF. DNA for the CDR3: TGTGCCAGTATGTCTCCGGGGGACAAAAACATTCAGTACTTC.

This clonotype was counted many times. The chain has TRBV5-1 and TRBJ1-2; 7 bases agree with TRBD1. The trim removed 4 bases at V and 3 bases at J, leaving 3 bases unmatched. Germline CDR1 is SGHRS and CDR2 is YFSETQ. This CDR3 comprises 13 residues. This CDR3 is CASSVGTDYGYTF. The DNA of the CDR3 is TGCGCCAGCAGCGTCGGGACAGACTATGGCTACACCTTC.

The genes are TRBV6-5 and TRBJ2-5; 11 nucleotides line up with TRBD1. CDR1 is MNHEY and CDR2 is SVGAGI in the germline V gene. This CDR3 is built from 16 residues. The V segment lost 2 bases and the J segment 1 base; nucleotides outside the gene matches: 3. CDR3 region: CASSYGGTGGQETQYF. The CDR3 nucleotides are TGTGCCAGCAGTTACGGGGGGACAGGGGGCCAAGAGACCCAGTACTTC.

V gene TRBV6-1 combines with J gene TRBJ1-5, with D hard to call. Germline values: CDR1 MNHNS, CDR2 SASEGT. The CDR3 consists of 16 residues. The V gene lost 5 bases and the J gene lost 0 bases, with 14 bases spanning the gap. Here the CDR3 DNA reads TGTGCCAGCAGTCCCGGCACCCCAAGTAGCAATCAGCCCCAGCATTTT. It translates to CASSPGTPSSNQPQHF.

The CDR3 protein is CASSGQGEGNTIYF. In DNA form, the CDR3 reads TGTGCCAGCAGCGGACAGGGTGAGGGAAACACCATATATTTT. J is TRBJ1-3 and V is TRBV12-3 or TRBV12-4; the match to TRBD1 covers 8 bases. V was pared by 6 bases and J by 4 bases, with 5 bases of the junction left unmatched. The CDR3 loop spans 14 amino acids.

This chain joins TRBV12-3 or TRBV12-4 and TRBJ1-1; TRBD1 matches 9 bases. Trimming at V came to 5 bases and at J to 4 bases, leaving 8 bases not matched to a gene. This CDR3 is built from 15 residues. The CDR3 region has the DNA TGTGCCAGCAGTCCCCAAATGGACAGGGGCACTGAAGCTTTCTTT. It encodes CASSPQMDRGTEAFF.

This clonotype was seen ten or more times. The V gene is TRBV20-1, the J gene TRBJ2-5, with 12 positions matching TRBD2. This CDR3 is 18 amino acids long. Germline lookup yields CDR1 DFQATT and CDR2 SNEGSKA (reference sequence). V shed 3 bases, J shed 5 bases, and the junction held 16 bases outside the gene matches. CDR3 sequence: CSASPPLILAGGPETQYF. The CDR3 DNA reads TGCAGTGCTAGTCCTCCCCTCATTCTAGCGGGAGGGCCGGAGACCCAGTACTTC.

This clonotype came up many times. One junction end disagrees with the germline gene, perhaps due to a read error. This chain connects TRBV11-1 to TRBJ2-4; 7 positions match TRBD1. This CDR3 contains 17 residues. CDR1 is SGHAT, CDR2 FQDESV, per germline (reference sequence). The CDR3 sequence is CASSSTGTAFSKNIKYF. The CDR3 region has the DNA TGTGCCAGCAGCTCGACCGGGACAGCTTTTTCCAAAAACATTAAGTACTTC.